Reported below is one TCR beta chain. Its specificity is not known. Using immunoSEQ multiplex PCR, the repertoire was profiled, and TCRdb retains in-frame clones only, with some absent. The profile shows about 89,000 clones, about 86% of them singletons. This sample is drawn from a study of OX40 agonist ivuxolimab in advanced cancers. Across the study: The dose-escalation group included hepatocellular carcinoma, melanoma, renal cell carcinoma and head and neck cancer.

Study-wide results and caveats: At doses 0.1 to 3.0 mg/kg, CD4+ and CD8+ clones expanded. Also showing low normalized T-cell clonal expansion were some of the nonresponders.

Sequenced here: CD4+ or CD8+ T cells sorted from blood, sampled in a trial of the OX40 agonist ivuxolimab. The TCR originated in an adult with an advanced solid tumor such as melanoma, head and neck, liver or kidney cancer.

CDR3 sequence reads: CASSEIWEREQPQHF. DNA for the CDR3: TGTGCCAGCAGTGAAATTTGGGAGAGGGAGCAGCCCCAGCATTTT. The gene calls are TRBV6-1 and TRBJ1-5; unclear D gene. V shed 2 bases and J shed 7 bases, with 15 bases lying between them. The length of the CDR3 is 15 residues. Germline CDR1 is MNHNS and CDR2 is SASEGT.